In this sample, the clone carrying this TCR beta chain turned up many times. Antigen: not known. The sample comes from a study of T cells in Graves' hyperthyroidism and ophthalmopathy. TCR beta CDR3 regions were amplified from RNA transcripts. First-round RT-PCR with HTBI primers amplified the TCR CDR3 region. TCRdb analysed the multiplex PCR reads with MiXCR anew, one entry per CDR3 protein. The sample includes hundreds of thousands of distinct CDR3 sequences, about 15% of them seen just once. General study findings and limits: Most clonotypes expanded in the thyroid (above 0.001) were also present in blood.

The V end lost 4 bases, the J end lost 4 bases, and 10 bases lay between the germline ends. The germline CDR1 and CDR2 sequences are SNHLY and FYNNEI. The CDR3 consists of 13 residues. This TCR derives from a woman in her late teens or twenties with Graves' ophthalmopathy. Material: blood. The J gene is TRBJ1-1, the V gene TRBV2, with D perhaps TRBD1 (5 bases). The CDR3: CASSGGGGTEAFF. The CDR3 region has the DNA TGTGCCAGCAGTGGGGGGGGGGGCACTGAAGCTTTCTTT.